This T cell receptor beta chain was recorded in a study of identifying expanded T cells in peripheral blood. The V gene lost 3 bases and the J gene lost 1 base, with 10 bases spanning the gap. This CDR3 has 15 residues. The germline V gene encodes CDR1 MDHEN and CDR2 SYDVKM. Assay: immunoSEQ multiplex PCR; the TCRdb copy retains only in-frame clones and omits some. This repertoire shows around 50,000 clones, about nine tenths found once; its top ten account for 3% to 4.5%. The sample comprised blood. The TCR comes from a person between 18 and 75 years old in good health. The chain joins TRBV28 to TRBJ1-5; the D is unclear. CDR3 DNA: TGTGCCAGCAGTTTGAGCCTGTGGAGCAATCAGCCCCAGCATTTT. Protein sequence: CASSLSLWSNQPQHF.